The following is a TCR beta chain sequence with its context. This clone was seen a single time. The antigen this receptor binds is unknown. It has no much larger one-base neighbor in the sample; base qualities were not kept. The sample originates from a study of T cell responses to AZD1222 COVID-19 vaccine (dated by TCRdb to the early 2020s). The study in broad terms: AZD1222 recipients whose second dose came at about 4 weeks and those whose second dose came at about 12 weeks were combined into one group, since spike-specific TCR depth and breadth did not differ between the two schedules. Trial participants were enrolled by age into 18-55, 56-69 and 70-plus year subgroups, with about 150, 28 and 57 TCR-sequenced participants respectively. A total of under 250 trial participants underwent TCR sequencing, of whom 207 had received two doses of AZD1222 and some 25 had received two doses of the MenACWY control vaccine. The study at large found these results: Because no samples from the day 14 peak response were available, repertoires could be characterized only after the peak T cell response. The whole spike protein was spanned by vaccine-associated CD4 TCRs, and dominant responses were seen in regions 160-218 and 743-854. A significant rise in spike-specific TCR breadth and depth was observed after two AZD1222 doses relative to day 0 and relative to MenACWY recipients. In the small 56-69-year group, the increase in depth fell short of significance, most likely because of low power. Reportedly, close to half of the unique spike-specific TCRs recognized epitopes lying outside the regions that are mutated in the B.1.351 and B.1.1.7 variants. Conclusions about previously exposed vaccinees are limited, since just a handful of AZD1222 recipients were seropositive for SARS-CoV-2 at baseline. Participants were mostly white British and included more females than males, and it was suggested by the authors that clonal diversity may have been underestimated.

Deletion took 5 bases off V and 9 bases off J, with a span of 14 bases between the germline ends. From cysteine to phenylalanine, the CDR3 is 13 amino acids long. Only the CDR3 DNA stays, 39 bases, in frame from base 1. The CDR3 regions of human TCRbeta chains were analyzed by immunosequencing. Concerning the study's data processing: Repertoire TCRs were matched against a reference library of SARS-CoV-2-specific TCRs generated with the MIRA antigen-specificity platform. Breadth was defined as the fraction of unique TCRs that were SARS-CoV-2-associated. Depth was defined as the fraction of total T cells that were SARS-CoV-2-associated. Using the MIRA data, each spike-specific TCR was mapped to the spike region that the TCR reacts to and placed in a CD4 or CD8 class. Log10-transformed breadth and depth values were compared by one-way ANOVA with Sidak's multiple comparisons tests. In TCRdb, the immuneACCESS table is reduced to in-frame sequences with V and J assigned. These tables do not hold every clone; where another copy was compared, an unresolved V gene accounts for under half, and the others remain unexplained. V and J calls and clone size are those listed in that table; D and trimming were worked out from the DNA. In all, the sample holds about 140,000 clones, and 89% of those were seen once. Of the sample, approximately 4.5% is held by the ten largest clones.

In light of the paper, this sample's time point label describes: baseline before first vaccination. Vaccinee samples were obtained from the UK trials COV001 and COV002, which included a single-blind randomized controlled phase 2/3 trial of AZD1222 (ChAdOx1 nCoV-19) in healthy adults. For TCRbeta chain sequencing, PBMC samples were collected from trial participants at day 0 and at day 28 after the second dose. The sample was peripheral blood, taken on day 0 of AZD1222 vaccination. The rearranged chain carries TRBV12-3 or TRBV12-4 and TRBJ2-1; there is no confident call for the D gene. The receptor was isolated from an adult in good health. The CDR3 has the sequence CASSTRVVGEQFF. The DNA sequence is as follows: TGTGCCAGCAGTACCCGCGTGGTCGGTGAGCAGTTCTTC.